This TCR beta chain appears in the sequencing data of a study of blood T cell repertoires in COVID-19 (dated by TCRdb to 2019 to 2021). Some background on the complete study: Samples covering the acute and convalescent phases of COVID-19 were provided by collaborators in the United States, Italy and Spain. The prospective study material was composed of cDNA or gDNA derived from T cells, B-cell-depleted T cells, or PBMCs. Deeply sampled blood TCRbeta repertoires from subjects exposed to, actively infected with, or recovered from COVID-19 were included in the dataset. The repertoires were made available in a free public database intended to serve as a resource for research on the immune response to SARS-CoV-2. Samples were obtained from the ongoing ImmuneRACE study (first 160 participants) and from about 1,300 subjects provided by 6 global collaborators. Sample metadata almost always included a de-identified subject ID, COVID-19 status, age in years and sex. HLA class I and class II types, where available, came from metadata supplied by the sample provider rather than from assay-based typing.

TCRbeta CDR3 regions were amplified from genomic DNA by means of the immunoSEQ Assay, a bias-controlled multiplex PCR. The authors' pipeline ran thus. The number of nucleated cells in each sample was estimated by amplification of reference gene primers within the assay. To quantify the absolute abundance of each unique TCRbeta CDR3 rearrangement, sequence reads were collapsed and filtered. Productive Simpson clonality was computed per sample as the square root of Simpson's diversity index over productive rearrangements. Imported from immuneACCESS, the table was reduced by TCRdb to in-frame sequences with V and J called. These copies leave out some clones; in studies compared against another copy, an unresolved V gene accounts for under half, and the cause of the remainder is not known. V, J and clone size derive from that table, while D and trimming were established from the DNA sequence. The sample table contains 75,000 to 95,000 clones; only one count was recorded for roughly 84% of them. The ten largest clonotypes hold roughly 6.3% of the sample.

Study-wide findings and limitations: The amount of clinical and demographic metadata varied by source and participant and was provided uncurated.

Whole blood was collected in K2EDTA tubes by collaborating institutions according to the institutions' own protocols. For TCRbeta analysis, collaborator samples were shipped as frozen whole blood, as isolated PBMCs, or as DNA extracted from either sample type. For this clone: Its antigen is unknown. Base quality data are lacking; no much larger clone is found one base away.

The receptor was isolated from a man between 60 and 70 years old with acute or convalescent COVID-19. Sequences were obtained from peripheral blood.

The DNA sequence is TGTGCCAGCAGCCTGGCTCCGGGACAGATCTCTGGAAACACCATATATTTT. Its translation reads: CASSLAPGQISGNTIYF. Rearrangement joined TRBV3-1 (or the pseudogene TRBV3-2) to TRBJ1-3, and TRBD1 matches 7 of the central bases. From the cysteine up to the phenylalanine, the CDR3 has a length of 17 residues. CDR3 DNA is the only sequence kept; it has 51 bases, read in frame from the first base. Based on the germline V gene (reference sequence), the CDR1 and CDR2 sequences are LGHDT and YNNKEL. The germline V and J ends show losses of 4 bases and 0 bases respectively, and no gene match explains 9 bases of the junction.